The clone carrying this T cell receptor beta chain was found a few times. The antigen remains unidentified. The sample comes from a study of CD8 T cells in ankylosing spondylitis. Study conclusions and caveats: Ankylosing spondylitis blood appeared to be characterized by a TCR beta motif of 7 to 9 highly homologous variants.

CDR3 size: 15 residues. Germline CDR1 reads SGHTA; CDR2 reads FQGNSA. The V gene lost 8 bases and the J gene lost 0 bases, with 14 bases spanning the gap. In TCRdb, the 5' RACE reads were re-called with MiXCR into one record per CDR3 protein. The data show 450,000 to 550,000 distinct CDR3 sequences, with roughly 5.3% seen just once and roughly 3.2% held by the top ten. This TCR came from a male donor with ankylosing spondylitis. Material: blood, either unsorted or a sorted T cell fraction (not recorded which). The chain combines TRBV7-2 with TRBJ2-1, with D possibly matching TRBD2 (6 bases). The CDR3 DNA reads TGTGCCAGCCTCAGCGGGCCGAGCTCCTACAATGAGCAGTTCTTC. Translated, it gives CASLSGPSSYNEQFF.